Presented here are 10 T cell receptor beta chains from one specimen sequenced in a study of regulatory T cells in long-lasting Graves disease. Documented time point: newly diagnosed GD, antithyroid drugs for less than 3 months. There was RNA extracted from PBMCs, and the TCR library was made from it. Arm-PCR with iRepertoire HTBI primers amplified the CDR3 regions for these TCR beta libraries. TCRdb ran MiXCR on the multiplex PCR reads and lists one entry per CDR3 protein. The sample gives about 500,000 distinct CDR3 sequences, 15% to 20% of which show up once; 12% is in the top ten. The same sample was also used in a study of T cells in Graves' hyperthyroidism and ophthalmopathy.

Sequencing used peripheral blood mononuclear cells (PBMCs), obtained at new diagnosis, from a patient treated with antithyroid drugs. The source of these receptors is a middle-aged man with Graves disease.

This clonotype was counted ten times or more. This sequence joins TRBV19 and TRBJ1-1; a possible D gene is TRBD1 (5 bases). The CDR3 is 14 residues long. Trimming cost V 7 bases and J 3 bases, with 15 bases left between them. Germline V lookup: CDR1 LNHDA, CDR2 SQIVND (reference sequence). The CDR3 DNA reads as TGTGCCAGTATCGAGGGACGGCCGCACACTGAAGCTTTCTTT. Its translation: CASIEGRPHTEAFF.

The gene calls are TRBV29-1 and TRBJ2-7; TRBD1 matches 7 bases. Germline CDR1 reads SQVTM; CDR2 reads ANQGSEA. This CDR3 spans 11 amino acids. V lost 5 bases and J lost 12; bases outside the gene matches: 10. This CDR3 reads CSVRQGLSGYF. CDR3 in DNA: TGCAGCGTTAGACAGGGCCTATCTGGGTACTTC.

This clonotype has only a few counts. The chain joins TRBV4-1 to TRBJ1-2, with D unclear. CDR1 is MGHRA, CDR2 YSYEKL, per germline. The V end was cut by 4 bases, the J end by 2 bases, with 8 bases between. The CDR3 loop spans 13 amino acids. The CDR3 nucleotides read TGCGCCAGCAGCCCGGCCGGGAACTATGGCTACACCTTC. Encoded protein: CASSPAGNYGYTF.

This clonotype was observed a few times. The rearrangement links TRBV19 to TRBJ2-2; 8 bases match TRBD2. The CDR3 totals 16 residues. With V trimmed by 6 bases and J by 5 bases, 11 bases remained unmatched. Germline CDR1 is LNHDA and CDR2 is SQIVND (reference sequence). CDR3 coding DNA: TGTGCCAGTAGGATGGGAGGTAGCGGGACAACCGGGGAGCTGTTTTTT. Translating it yields CASRMGGSGTTGELFF.

The gene calls are TRBV27 and TRBJ1-1, with a tentative D call TRBD1 (5 bases). V was shortened by 6 bases and J by 1 base, with 18 bases between the two germline ends. Germline values: CDR1 MNHEY, CDR2 SMNVEV (reference sequence). The CDR3 runs 16 residues. CDR3 region: CASSSGGTPPNTEAFF. CDR3 coding DNA: TGTGCCAGCAGCTCAGGCGGGACGCCTCCGAACACTGAAGCTTTCTTT.

The V gene is TRBV5-1, the J gene TRBJ2-5, with TRBD2 matching over 13 bases. The J segment lost 3 bases and the V segment lost 4 bases, leaving 12 bases of the junction unmatched. Germline CDR1 reads SGHRS; CDR2 reads YFSETQ. The CDR3 is made up of 18 amino acids. CDR3 in DNA: TGCGCCAGCAGCACCGGACTAGCGGGAGCTCCCCCCAAAGAGACCCAGTACTTC. The encoded protein is CASSTGLAGAPPKETQYF.

This clonotype appeared many times. V usage is TRBV2 and J usage is TRBJ2-7; 8 bases fit TRBD2. V dropped 6 bases and J dropped 3; count of bases not matched to a gene: 4. CDR3 length: 13 amino acids. CDR1 and CDR2 (germline): SNHLY, FYNNEI. CDR3 sequence: CASSPGTSYEQYF. For the CDR3, the DNA is TGTGCCAGCAGCCCCGGGACTAGCTACGAGCAGTACTTC.

The rearrangement joins TRBV27 to TRBJ2-7; 10 nucleotides line up with TRBD2. This CDR3 spans 20 amino acids. Germline values: CDR1 MNHEY, CDR2 SMNVEV (reference sequence). V lost 3 bases, J lost 0 bases, and 17 bases stayed unmatched. As DNA, the CDR3 is TGTGCCAGCAGTTTGGGTGGGGGGCTAGCGGGAGTCTGGAGCTCCTACGAGCAGTACTTC. Protein: CASSLGGGLAGVWSSYEQYF.

This clonotype was detected ten times or more. The chain has TRBV29-1 and TRBJ2-1, with D tentatively TRBD1 (5 bases). V lost 7 bases and J lost 0, with 16 bases in between. Germline CDR1 and CDR2: SQVTM and ANQGSEA. The CDR3 covers 15 residues. The CDR3 here is CSATKQVPSYNEQFF. Here the CDR3 DNA reads TGCAGCGCCACAAAACAGGTGCCCTCCTACAATGAGCAGTTCTTC.

This clonotype was counted ten times or more. The chain carries TRBV12-3 or TRBV12-4 and TRBJ2-7; 8 bases match TRBD2. V gave up 1 base and J gave up 10 bases; unmatched junction bases: 6. CDR3 length: 13 residues. The CDR3 DNA sequence: TGTGCCAGCAGTTTAGGGCGGGAGGCCCGTCAGTACTTC. It encodes CASSLGREARQYF.